The 20 T cell receptor beta chains below all came from one sample that was sequenced in a study of OX40 agonist ivuxolimab in advanced cancers. The protocol was immunoSEQ multiplex PCR, while the TCRdb copy is restricted to in-frame clones and leaves out a portion. The sample shows about 58,000 clones, over 70% of them seen only once. The sample consisted of CD4+ or CD8+ T cells sorted from blood, taken in a trial of the OX40 agonist ivuxolimab. The origin of the receptors is an adult with an advanced solid tumor such as melanoma, head and neck, liver or kidney cancer.

V usage is TRBV5-1 and J usage is TRBJ2-3; 9 bases align to TRBD2. V gave up 3 bases and J gave up 2 bases; unmatched junction bases: 4. Germline V CDR1 and CDR2: SGHRS, YFSETQ. The CDR3 has 15 residues. The CDR3 DNA sequence: TGCGCCAGCAGCTCTAGCGGGGCCTACACAGATACGCAGTATTTT. Translation gives CASSSSGAYTDTQYF.

The chain combines TRBV7-9 with TRBJ1-2; no firm D call. This CDR3 is built from 14 residues. CDR1 is SEHNR, CDR2 FQNEAQ, per germline (reference sequence). Deletions cut 1 base from V and 0 bases from J, with 6 bases between. The CDR3 sequence is CASSLVLANYGYTF. The CDR3 DNA sequence: TGTGCCAGCAGCTTAGTTTTGGCTAACTATGGCTACACCTTC.

The chain is built from TRBV7-2 and TRBJ1-3; D may be TRBD1 (5 bases). Germline values: CDR1 SGHTA, CDR2 FQGNSA. The CDR3 runs 15 residues. The V and J ends lost 1 base and 2 bases respectively, with 9 bases between them. The CDR3 nucleotides read TGTGCCAGCAGCTTAGTAGGGACGGCTGGAAACACCATATATTTT. Amino acids: CASSLVGTAGNTIYF.

This chain connects TRBV5-1 to TRBJ2-1, with 12 bases identical to TRBD2. Germline V gene lookup returns CDR1 SGHRS and CDR2 YFSETQ. The V segment lost 4 bases and the J segment 10 bases; nucleotides outside the gene matches: 12. The length of the CDR3 is 16 residues. CDR3 sequence reads: CASSEPGLAGAGEQFF. DNA for the CDR3: TGCGCCAGCAGCGAGCCGGGACTAGCGGGTGCGGGGGAGCAGTTCTTC. The complete variable domain, with remaining parts taken from reference TRBV5-1 and TRBJ2-1, reads KAGVTQTPRYLIKTRGQQVTLSCSPISGHRSVSWYQQTPGQGLQFLFEYFSETQRNKGNFPGRFSGRQFSNSRSEMNVSTLELGDSALYLCASSEPGLAGAGEQFFGPGTRLTVL.

The chain couples TRBV18 to TRBJ2-7, with D possibly being TRBD1 (6 bases). Germline CDR1 is KGHSH and CDR2 is LQKENI. CDR3 length equals 13 residues. Trimming left V 3 bases short and J 12 bases short, with 18 bases between. The CDR3: CASSPFDRDRRYF. CDR3 DNA sequence: TGTGCCAGCTCACCTTTTGACCGTGACAGGCGGTACTTC.

V usage is TRBV4-2 and J usage is TRBJ2-7; D not resolved. The germline V gene has CDR1 LGHNA and CDR2 YNFKEQ. V dropped 0 bases and J dropped 7 bases, with 13 bases sitting between them. This CDR3 has 14 residues. The chain's CDR3 is CASSQESGLGEQYF. The CDR3 DNA sequence: TGTGCCAGCAGCCAAGAGTCGGGTTTGGGGGAGCAGTACTTC.

This clone was counted a few times. V gene TRBV7-9 combines with J gene TRBJ2-3; D gene uncertain. CDR1 is SEHNR, CDR2 FQNEAQ, per germline (reference sequence). V shed 5 bases and J shed 0 bases, with 12 bases lying between them. CDR3 size: 15 residues. CDR3 in DNA: TGTGCCAGCAGCCGTCCAGCAGTTAGCACAGATACGCAGTATTTT. Translation gives CASSRPAVSTDTQYF.

The V call is TRBV7-9, the J call TRBJ2-2; TRBD2 is a possible D gene (6 bases). Between the trimmed V and J ends, which lost 0 bases and 4 bases, there was a span of 9 bases. There are 15 residues in the CDR3. Germline V lookup: CDR1 SEHNR, CDR2 FQNEAQ (reference sequence). Here the CDR3 DNA reads TGTGCCAGCAGCTTAGCTGCGGGATTCACCGGGGAGCTGTTTTTT. Protein: CASSLAAGFTGELFF.

This chain joins TRBV19 and TRBJ1-3; D gene unclear. Germline V CDR1 and CDR2: LNHDA, SQIVND (reference sequence). Trimming left V 3 bases short and J 0 bases short, with 12 bases between. The CDR3 length is 16 residues. This CDR3 is CASSIAGSSSGNTIYF. CDR3 bases: TGTGCCAGTAGTATTGCGGGTTCCAGCTCTGGAAACACCATATATTTT.

V and J are TRBV9 and TRBJ2-5; D is unresolved. V lost 7 bases to trimming and J lost 7 bases, with 11 bases between them. The germline V gene encodes CDR1 SGDLS and CDR2 YYNGEE. CDR3 size: 11 residues. The CDR3 protein is CASSRLRTQYF. DNA of the CDR3: TGTGCCAGCTCGCGCCTGCGGACCCAGTACTTC.

The chain has TRBV30 and TRBJ2-5; no clear D gene. Germline CDR1 reads GTSNPN; CDR2 reads SVGIG (reference sequence). Trimming took 4 bases from V and 4 from J, leaving 13 bases between them. This CDR3 is built from 13 residues. CDR3 bases: TGTGCCTGGAACAAAGGGCTTTCAGAGACCCAGTACTTC. Amino acid sequence: CAWNKGLSETQYF.

This clone was counted once. V usage is TRBV27 and J usage is TRBJ2-6, with D perhaps matching TRBD1 (6 bases). The CDR3 contains 17 residues. The germline V gene encodes CDR1 MNHEY and CDR2 SMNVEV (reference sequence). The ends were cut back, 2 bases at V and 2 bases at J, with 13 bases in the middle. CDR3 DNA: TGTGCCAGCAGTTTAACCCTTTCAGGGGCTGGGGCCAACGTCCTGACTTTC. It translates to CASSLTLSGAGANVLTF.

This sequence joins TRBV2 and TRBJ1-1; no firm D call. Germline CDR1 SNHLY, CDR2 FYNNEI. V was shortened by 6 bases and J by 5 bases, with 25 bases between the two germline ends. The CDR3 sequence is 17 residues long. CDR3 amino acids: CASSRRNNREGGTEAFF. CDR3 coding DNA: TGTGCCAGCAGCCGGCGAAATAATCGAGAGGGTGGTACTGAAGCTTTCTTT.

The chain carries TRBV6-4 and TRBJ1-2; perhaps TRBD1 as D (5 bases). CDR3 size: 13 residues. Germline assignment: CDR1 MRHNA and CDR2 SNTAGT. Trimming took 2 bases from V and 7 from J, leaving 11 bases between them. CDR3 DNA sequence: TGTGCCAGCAGTGACGAGGGGACGGGTGGCTACACCTTC. This gives the protein CASSDEGTGGYTF.

This clone has a single count. This chain links TRBV11-2 with TRBJ1-4, with D perhaps matching TRBD1 (5 bases). Trimming pared 2 bases from V and 3 bases from J, leaving 7 bases between. Germline V CDR1 and CDR2: SGHAT, FQNNGV. This CDR3 has 14 amino acids. This CDR3 is CASSLQGPNEKLFF. In nucleotides, the CDR3 is TGTGCCAGCAGCTTACAGGGTCCTAATGAAAAACTGTTTTTT. Full variable domain (outside the CDR3, taken from reference TRBV11-2 and TRBJ1-4): EAGVAQSPRYKIIEKRQSVAFWCNPISGHATLYWYQQILGQGPKLLIQFQNNGVVDDSQLPKDRFSAERLKGVDSTLKIQPAKLEDSAVYLCASSLQGPNEKLFFGSGTQLSVL.

The chain links TRBV7-3 to TRBJ2-7, with 10 positions matching TRBD2. The germline gives CDR1 SGHTA, CDR2 FQGTGA. Losses at the gene ends were 4 bases for V and 4 bases for J; bases not matched to a gene: 10. The CDR3 is 16 residues long. Written as DNA, the CDR3 is TGTGCCAGCAGCTATGGGGCTAGCGGGAGTGAGTACGAGCAGTACTTC. Protein: CASSYGASGSEYEQYF.

The V call is TRBV5-1, the J call TRBJ2-3; no clear D. CDR1 is SGHRS, CDR2 YFSETQ, per germline. The CDR3 runs to 12 residues. V lost 4 bases, J lost 4 bases, and 7 bases lay in between. CDR3 loop: CASSQDSDTQYF. CDR3 DNA: TGCGCCAGCAGCCAGGATTCAGATACGCAGTATTTT.

This rearrangement joins TRBV7-2 to TRBJ2-5; 8 nucleotides align to TRBD2. V shed 1 base, J shed 7 bases, and the junction held 8 bases outside the gene matches. The germline V gene encodes CDR1 SGHTA and CDR2 FQGNSA. The CDR3 is 15 residues long. The CDR3 coding sequence is TGTGCCAGCAGCTTAGACAGAGCGGGAGACCCGACCCAGTACTTC. Its protein product is CASSLDRAGDPTQYF.

This chain uses TRBV11-2 with TRBJ2-7; D gene ambiguous. CDR1 and CDR2 (germline): SGHAT, FQNNGV. The V gene lost 4 bases and the J gene lost 3 bases, with 7 bases spanning the gap. The CDR3 runs to 12 residues. In nucleotides, the CDR3 is TGTGCCAGCAGCTCATCCTTCTACGAGCAGTACTTC. The encoded protein is CASSSSFYEQYF. The full variable domain, rest sourced from reference TRBV11-2 and TRBJ2-7, is EAGVAQSPRYKIIEKRQSVAFWCNPISGHATLYWYQQILGQGPKLLIQFQNNGVVDDSQLPKDRFSAERLKGVDSTLKIQPAKLEDSAVYLCASSSSFYEQYFGPGTRLTVT.

The chain has TRBV7-9 and TRBJ2-7; 11 nucleotides match TRBD2. Germline V lookup: CDR1 SEHNR, CDR2 FQNEAQ (reference sequence). J lost 9 bases, V lost 0 bases, and 13 bases had no gene match. The CDR3 consists of 17 residues. CDR3 residues: CASSLATTSGSSNGQYF. The CDR3 nucleotides read TGTGCCAGCAGCTTAGCTACTACTAGCGGGAGCTCGAACGGGCAGTACTTC. The full variable domain, its missing parts supplied by reference TRBV7-9 and TRBJ2-7, is DTGVSQNPRHKITKRGQNVTFRCDPISEHNRLYWYRQTLGQGPEFLTYFQNEAQLEKSRLLSDRFSAERPKGSFSTLEIQRTEQGDSAMYLCASSLATTSGSSNGQYFGPGTRLTVT.